This T cell receptor (beta chain) stems from a study of shared clonotypes between healthy human individuals. Sequenced by immunoSEQ multiplex PCR; TCRdb stores in-frame clones only, minus some. The data hold millions of clones, with roughly 94% observed a single time. J gave up 7 bases and V 1 base, and 12 bases lay outside the gene matches. The CDR3 extends over 18 amino acids. CDR1 SGHVS and CDR2 FQNEAQ come from the germline V gene. Terminally differentiated effector memory CD45RA+ cells were excluded by CCR7 positive selection of CD45RO-negative cells. This sequence joins TRBV7-8 and TRBJ2-7; 14 positions agree with TRBD2. Sequenced material: naive CD8+ T cells sorted from blood. The sequence was collected from a man aged 18 to 29 in good health. CDR3 sequence: CASSLGLAGGPWSGEQYF. The CDR3 DNA is TGTGCCAGCAGCTTAGGACTAGCGGGAGGGCCTTGGAGTGGGGAGCAGTACTTC.